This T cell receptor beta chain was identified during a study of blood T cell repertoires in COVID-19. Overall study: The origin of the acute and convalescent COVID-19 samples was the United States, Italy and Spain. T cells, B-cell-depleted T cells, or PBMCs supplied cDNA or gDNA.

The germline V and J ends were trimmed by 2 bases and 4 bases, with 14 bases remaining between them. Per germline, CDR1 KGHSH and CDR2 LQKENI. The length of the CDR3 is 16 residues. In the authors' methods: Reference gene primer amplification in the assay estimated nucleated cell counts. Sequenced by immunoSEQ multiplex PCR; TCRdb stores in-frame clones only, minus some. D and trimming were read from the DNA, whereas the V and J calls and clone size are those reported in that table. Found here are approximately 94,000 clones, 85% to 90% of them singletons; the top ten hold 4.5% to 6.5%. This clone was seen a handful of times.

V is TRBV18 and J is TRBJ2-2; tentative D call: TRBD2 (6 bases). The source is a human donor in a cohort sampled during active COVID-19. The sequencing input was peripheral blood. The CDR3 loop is CASSPGRESGTGELFF. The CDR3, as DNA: TGTGCCAGCTCACCAGGCCGGGAGAGCGGCACCGGGGAGCTGTTTTTT.